This T cell receptor beta chain appears in the sequencing data of a study of radiotherapy plus CTLA-4 blockade in lung cancer. The overall study: Among patients, less than 20% showed objective responses, and approximately 31% had disease control.

Overall study findings and caveats: The study found tumor-derived TCR clones expanded in blood after radiotherapy plus ipilimumab. Early shifts in blood T cell clones, with interferon-beta, reportedly predicted response best.

Germline V lookup: CDR1 MNHNY, CDR2 SVGAGI (reference sequence). Germline trimming cut 8 bases from V and 2 bases from J; bases unmatched to any gene: 6. This CDR3 is 14 amino acids long. Only in-frame clones appear in the TCRdb table, and some are missing; sequencing was by immunoSEQ multiplex PCR. The top ten clones hold about 24% of a sample with roughly 24,000 clones, around 79% of them seen once. Note on this clone: The antigen remains undetermined.

It was focal radiation plus CTLA-4 blockade with ipilimumab that patients with chemo-refractory metastatic non-small-cell lung cancer received. This clonotype was obtained from a human donor with non-small cell lung cancer that progressed on radiotherapy plus ipilimumab. The specimen comprised peripheral blood, sampled from a patient treated with radiotherapy plus ipilimumab. The V and J genes are TRBV6-6 and TRBJ2-5; 9 positions agree with TRBD1. CDR3 sequence (DNA): TGTGCCAGCCTGACCGGGACAGGGCAAGAGACCCAGTACTTC. Its translation is CASLTGTGQETQYF.